What follows is one TCR beta chain and its context. The entry originates in a study of blood T cells in healthy people across ages. The CDR3 is 12 amino acids. The V and J ends lost 6 bases and 10 bases respectively, with 12 bases between them. Germline CDR1 reads MDHEN; CDR2 reads SYDVKM. It was with a sample-barcoded 5' primer and a J-beta primer mix that a second PCR of roughly 7 to 12 cycles was run. One entry per CDR3 protein, called by TCRdb with MiXCR from the 5' RACE reads. The sample lists 1.6 million or so distinct CDR3 sequences, roughly 32% occurring once. The genes are TRBV28 and TRBJ1-4; no reliable D call. The sample was blood. The sequence came from a woman aged 25-40 years in good health. CDR3 bases: TGTGCCAGCAGGTCCGAAGGCGGAAAACTGTTTTTT. Residues: CASRSEGGKLFF.